These 9 T cell receptor beta chains were all obtained from the same sample, sequenced in a study of blood T cell repertoires in COVID-19. Clones were read by immunoSEQ multiplex PCR, and TCRdb kept only the in-frame ones, dropping some. The sample has roughly 300,000 clones, 85% seen once. Sequencing was carried out using PBMCs or T cells enriched from blood (not recorded which). These receptors originate from a woman aged 45-59 years who had recovered from COVID-19.

The rearrangement links TRBV28 to TRBJ1-4; 7 bases agree with TRBD1. This CDR3 has 13 amino acids. The V gene end was trimmed by 8 bases and the J gene end by 8 bases; junction bases not matched to a gene: 8. The V gene's germline CDR1 is MDHEN and CDR2 SYDVKM. The CDR3 loop reads CASQGGRTEKLFF. In DNA, the CDR3 is TGTGCCAGCCAAGGGGGCAGAACCGAAAAACTGTTTTTT.

This rearrangement joins TRBV7-8 to TRBJ1-6; D not resolved. Trimming left V 5 bases short and J 0 bases short, with 14 bases between. CDR3 length: 17 amino acids. In germline, CDR1 is SGHVS, CDR2 FQNEAQ. The CDR3 region has the DNA TGTGCCAGCAGCAGAGCGGCGGCAAGCTCCTATAATTCACCCCTCCACTTT. It specifies CASSRAAASSYNSPLHF. Filled out from reference TRBV7-8 and TRBJ1-6, the complete variable domain reads GAGVSQSPRYKVAKRGQDVALRCDPISGHVSLFWYQQALGQGPEFLTYFQNEAQLDKSGLPSDRFFAERPEGSVSTLKIQRTQQEDSAVYLCASSRAAASSYNSPLHFGNGTRLTVT.

The rearrangement links TRBV5-6 to TRBJ1-2, with 7 bases matching TRBD1. CDR3 length equals 14 residues. The V gene's germline CDR1 is SGHDT and CDR2 YYEEEE. V shed 4 bases and J 2 bases; nucleotides not matched to a gene: 5. The CDR3, as DNA: TGTGCCAGCAGCCCACGACAGGGAAACTATGGCTACACCTTC. Amino acids: CASSPRQGNYGYTF. Supplemented by reference TRBV5-6 and TRBJ1-2, the full variable domain reads DAGVTQSPTHLIKTRGQQVTLRCSPKSGHDTVSWYQQALGQGPQFIFQYYEEEERQRGNFPDRFSGHQFPNYSSELNVNALLLGDSALYLCASSPRQGNYGYTFGSGTRLTVV.

The chain is built from TRBV2 and TRBJ2-5; 8 nucleotides line up with TRBD1. The CDR3 has 14 residues. V shed 6 bases and J 1 base; nucleotides not matched to a gene: 4. Looked up from germline, CDR1 is SNHLY and CDR2 is FYNNEI. The CDR3 loop is CASSPGQGQETQYF. As DNA, the CDR3 is TGTGCCAGCAGCCCCGGACAGGGCCAAGAGACCCAGTACTTC.

This clone came up once. The chain employs TRBV10-3 and TRBJ1-5; TRBD1 might be the D (5 bases). The CDR3 runs 13 residues. The ends were cut back, 6 bases at V and 3 bases at J, with 9 bases in the middle. Germline V gene data show CDR1 as ENHRY and CDR2 as SYGVKD. The CDR3 region is CAISREFNQPQHF. The DNA for the CDR3 is TGTGCCATCAGCAGGGAATTCAATCAGCCCCAGCATTTT.

The V gene is TRBV5-5, the J gene TRBJ1-5; possible D gene TRBD1, 5 bases. The CDR3 is made up of 15 amino acids. The V end lost 1 base, the J end lost 3 bases, and 11 bases lay between the germline ends. CDR1 is SGHKS and CDR2 is YYEKEE in the germline V gene (reference sequence). The CDR3 DNA reads TGTGCCAGCAGCTTGTCAGGGACTGTCAATCAGCCCCAGCATTTT. Amino acid sequence: CASSLSGTVNQPQHF.

The genes are TRBV5-1 and TRBJ2-7, with 7 bases matching TRBD2. V gave up 0 bases and J gave up 3 bases; unmatched junction bases: 18. This CDR3 is 19 amino acids long. CDR1 is SGHRS, CDR2 YFSETQ, per germline. This CDR3 reads CASSLGFGSGSREIYEQYF. The CDR3 nucleotides read TGCGCCAGCAGCTTGGGGTTTGGATCGGGCTCGCGGGAGATCTACGAGCAGTACTTC.

This chain joins TRBV7-8 and TRBJ2-5, with a weak D call TRBD2 (5 bases). The ends were cut back, 5 bases at V and 5 bases at J, with 18 bases in the middle. CDR3 length: 15 amino acids. Per the germline V gene, CDR1 is SGHVS and CDR2 is FQNEAQ. Written as DNA, the CDR3 is TGTGCCAGCAGCGCAAGAGGGCGGATGGGTGAGACCCAGTACTTC. Protein: CASSARGRMGETQYF.

This chain connects TRBV27 to TRBJ2-2; 8 bases line up with TRBD1. Germline V CDR1 and CDR2: MNHEY, SMNVEV (reference sequence). This CDR3 region has 15 residues. J lost 4 bases, V lost 3 bases, and 4 bases had no gene match. CDR3 nucleotides: TGTGCCAGCAGTTTCCAGGGGGCGACCACCGGGGAGCTGTTTTTT. Translated: CASSFQGATTGELFF.